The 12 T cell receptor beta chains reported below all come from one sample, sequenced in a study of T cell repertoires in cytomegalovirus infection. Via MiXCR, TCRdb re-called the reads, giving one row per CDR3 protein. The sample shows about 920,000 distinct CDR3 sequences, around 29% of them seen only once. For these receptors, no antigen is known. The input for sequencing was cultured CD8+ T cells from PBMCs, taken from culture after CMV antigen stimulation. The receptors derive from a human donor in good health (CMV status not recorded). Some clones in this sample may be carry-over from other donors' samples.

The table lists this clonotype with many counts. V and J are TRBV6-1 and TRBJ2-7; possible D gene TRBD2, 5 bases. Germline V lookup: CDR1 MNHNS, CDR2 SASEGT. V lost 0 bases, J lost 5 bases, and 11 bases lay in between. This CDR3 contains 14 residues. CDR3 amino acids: CASSEAWTGNEQYF. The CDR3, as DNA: TGTGCCAGCAGTGAAGCGTGGACGGGGAACGAGCAGTACTTC.

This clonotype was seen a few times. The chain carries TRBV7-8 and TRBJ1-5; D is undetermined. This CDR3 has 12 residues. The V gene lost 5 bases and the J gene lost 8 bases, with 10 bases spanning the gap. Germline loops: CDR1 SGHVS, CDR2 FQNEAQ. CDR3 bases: TGTGCCAGCAGCCATCCCCGGAAGCCCCAGCATTTT. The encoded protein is CASSHPRKPQHF.

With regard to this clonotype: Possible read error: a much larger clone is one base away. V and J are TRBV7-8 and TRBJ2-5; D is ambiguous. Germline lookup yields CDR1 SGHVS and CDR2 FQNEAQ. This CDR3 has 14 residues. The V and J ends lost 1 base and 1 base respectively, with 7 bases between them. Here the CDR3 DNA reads TGTGCCAGCAGCTTAGTGTGGAGCCAAGAGACCCAGTACTTC. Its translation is CASSLVWSQETQYF.

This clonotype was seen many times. The chain's CDR3 is CASSLRGAESGNTIYF. The CDR3 coding sequence is TGTGCCAGCAGCTTACGGGGGGCAGAATCGGGAAACACCATATATTTT. The rearrangement joins TRBV7-6 to TRBJ1-3; TRBD1 is a possible D gene (6 bases). V lost 2 bases to trimming and J lost 4 bases, with 15 bases between them. The CDR3 extends over 16 amino acids. Germline CDR1 and CDR2: SGHVS and FNYEAQ.

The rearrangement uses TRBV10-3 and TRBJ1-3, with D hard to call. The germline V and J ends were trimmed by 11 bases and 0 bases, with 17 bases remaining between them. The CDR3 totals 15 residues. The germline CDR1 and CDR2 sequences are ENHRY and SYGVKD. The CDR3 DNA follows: TGTGCCCTCAAAACCAGTGTCGACTCTGGAAACACCATATATTTT. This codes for CALKTSVDSGNTIYF.

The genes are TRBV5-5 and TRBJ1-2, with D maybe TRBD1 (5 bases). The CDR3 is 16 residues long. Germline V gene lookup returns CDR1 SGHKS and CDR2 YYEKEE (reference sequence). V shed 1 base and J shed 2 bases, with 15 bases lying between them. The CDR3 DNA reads TGTGCCAGCAGCTTGTTTGGGGCGGAAGGGAACTATGGCTACACCTTC. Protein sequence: CASSLFGAEGNYGYTF.

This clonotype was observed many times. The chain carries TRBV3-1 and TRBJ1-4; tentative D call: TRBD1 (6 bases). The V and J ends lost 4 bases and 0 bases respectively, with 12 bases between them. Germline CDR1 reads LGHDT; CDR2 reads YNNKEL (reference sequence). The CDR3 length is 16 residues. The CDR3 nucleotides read TGTGCCAGCAGCCTCCTATGGACAGCAACTAATGAAAAACTGTTTTTT. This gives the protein CASSLLWTATNEKLFF.

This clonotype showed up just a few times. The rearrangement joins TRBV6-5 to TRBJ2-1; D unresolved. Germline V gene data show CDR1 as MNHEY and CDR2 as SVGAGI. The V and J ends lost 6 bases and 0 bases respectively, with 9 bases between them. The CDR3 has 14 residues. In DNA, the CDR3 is TGTGCCAGCAGCGTAGCCCGCTCCTACAATGAGCAGTTCTTC. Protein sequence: CASSVARSYNEQFF.

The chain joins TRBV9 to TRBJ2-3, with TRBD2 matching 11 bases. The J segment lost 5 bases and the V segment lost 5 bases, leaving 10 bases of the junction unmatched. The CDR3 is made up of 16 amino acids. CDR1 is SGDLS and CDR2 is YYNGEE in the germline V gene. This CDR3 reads CASRGNSGGAVDTQYF. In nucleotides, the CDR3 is TGTGCCAGCAGGGGGAATAGCGGGGGGGCCGTAGATACGCAGTATTTT. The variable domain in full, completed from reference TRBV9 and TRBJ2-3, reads DSGVTQTPKHLITATGQRVTLRCSPRSGDLSVYWYQQSLDQGLQFLIQYYNGEERAKGNILERFSAQQFPDLHSELNLSSLELGDSALYFCASRGNSGGAVDTQYFGPGTRLTVL.

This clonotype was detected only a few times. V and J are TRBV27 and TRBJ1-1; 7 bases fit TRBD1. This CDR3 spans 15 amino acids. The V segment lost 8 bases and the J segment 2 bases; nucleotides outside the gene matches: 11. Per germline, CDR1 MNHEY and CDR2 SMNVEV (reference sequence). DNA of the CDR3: TGTGCCAGCGTAGGCAGGGGGAGAACAAACACTGAAGCTTTCTTT. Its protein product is CASVGRGRTNTEAFF.

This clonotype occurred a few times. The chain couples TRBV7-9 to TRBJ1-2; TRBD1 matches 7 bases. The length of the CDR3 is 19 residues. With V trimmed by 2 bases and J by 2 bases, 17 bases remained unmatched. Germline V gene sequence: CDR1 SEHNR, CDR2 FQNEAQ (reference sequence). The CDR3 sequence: CASSLSAATGKKGNYGYTF. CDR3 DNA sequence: TGTGCCAGCAGCTTATCGGCCGCGACAGGGAAGAAGGGGAACTATGGCTACACCTTC.

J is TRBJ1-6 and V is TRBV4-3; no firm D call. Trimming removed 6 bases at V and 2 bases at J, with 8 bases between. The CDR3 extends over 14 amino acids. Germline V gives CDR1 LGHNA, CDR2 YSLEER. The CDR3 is CASSNIPYNSPLHF. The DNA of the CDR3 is TGCGCCAGCAGTAACATACCCTATAATTCACCCCTCCACTTT.